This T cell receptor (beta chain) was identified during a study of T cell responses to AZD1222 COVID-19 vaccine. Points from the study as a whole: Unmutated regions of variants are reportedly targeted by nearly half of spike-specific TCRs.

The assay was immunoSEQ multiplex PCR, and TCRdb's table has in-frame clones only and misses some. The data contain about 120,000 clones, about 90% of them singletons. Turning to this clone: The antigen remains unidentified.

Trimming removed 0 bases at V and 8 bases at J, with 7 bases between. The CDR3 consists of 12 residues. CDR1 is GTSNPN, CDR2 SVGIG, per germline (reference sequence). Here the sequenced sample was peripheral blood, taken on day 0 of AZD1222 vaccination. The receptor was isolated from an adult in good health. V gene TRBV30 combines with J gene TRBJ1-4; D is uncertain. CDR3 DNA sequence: TGTGCCTGGAGTGTACAAAAAGAAAAACTGTTTTTT. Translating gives CAWSVQKEKLFF. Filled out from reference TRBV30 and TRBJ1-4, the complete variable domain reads SQTIHQWPATLVQPVGSPLSLECTVEGTSNPNLYWYRQAAGRGLQLLFYSVGIGQISSEVPQNLSASRPQDRQFILSSKKLLLSDSGFYLCAWSVQKEKLFFGSGTQLSVL.